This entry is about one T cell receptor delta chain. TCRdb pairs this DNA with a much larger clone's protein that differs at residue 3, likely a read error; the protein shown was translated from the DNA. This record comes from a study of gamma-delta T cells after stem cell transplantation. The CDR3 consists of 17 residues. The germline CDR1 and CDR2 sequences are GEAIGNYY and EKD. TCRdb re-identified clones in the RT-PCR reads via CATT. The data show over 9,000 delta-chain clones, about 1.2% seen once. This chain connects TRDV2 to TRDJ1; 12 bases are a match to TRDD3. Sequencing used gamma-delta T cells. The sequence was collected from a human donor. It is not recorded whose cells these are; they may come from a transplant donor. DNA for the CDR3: TGTGCCTATGACACGGTCTCTGGGGGATACGCAAAGGGCGAACTCATCTTT. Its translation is CAYDTVSGGYAKGELIF.